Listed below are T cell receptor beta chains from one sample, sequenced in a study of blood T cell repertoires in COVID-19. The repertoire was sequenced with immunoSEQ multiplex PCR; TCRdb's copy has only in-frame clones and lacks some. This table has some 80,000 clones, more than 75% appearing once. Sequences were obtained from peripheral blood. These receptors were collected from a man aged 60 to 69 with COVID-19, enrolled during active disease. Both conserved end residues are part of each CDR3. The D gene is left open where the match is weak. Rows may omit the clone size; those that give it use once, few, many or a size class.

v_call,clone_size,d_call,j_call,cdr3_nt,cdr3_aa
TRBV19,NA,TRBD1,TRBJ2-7,TGTGCCAGTAGCCCTACAGGGGTTCCCAACGAGCAGTACTTC,CASSPTGVPNEQYF
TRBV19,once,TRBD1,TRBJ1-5,TGTGCCAGTAGCGGGACAGGTAGCAATCAGCCCCAGCATTTT,CASSGTGSNQPQHF
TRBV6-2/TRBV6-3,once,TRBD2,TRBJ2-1,TGTGCCAGCAGTTACTCAAGGGTCCGGAGGACTAGCGGGAGGGAACCCCATGAGCAGTTCTTC,CASSYSRVRRTSGREPHEQFF
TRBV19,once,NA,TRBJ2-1,TGTGCCAGTGGCCGGGACAACTCCTACAATGAGCAGTTCTTC,CASGRDNSYNEQFF
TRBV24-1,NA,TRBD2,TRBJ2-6,TGTGCCACCAGTACCCCGGTAGCGGGTCCCGGGGCCAACGTCCTGACTTTC,CATSTPVAGPGANVLTF
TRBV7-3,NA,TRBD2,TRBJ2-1,TGTGCCAGCAGCTTAGGGACTAGCCCCTACAATGAGCAGTTCTTC,CASSLGTSPYNEQFF
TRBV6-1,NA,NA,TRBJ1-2,TGTGCCAGCAGTGAAGCTTCCGGAGGGTACGACTATGGCTACACCTTC,CASSEASGGYDYGYTF
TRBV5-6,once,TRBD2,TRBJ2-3,TGTGCCAGCAGCTTCGGTAGCGGGGGGGCAGATACGCAGTATTTT,CASSFGSGGADTQYF
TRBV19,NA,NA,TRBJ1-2,TGTGCCAGTAGTCCCGGAGCCCTTGGCTACACCTTC,CASSPGALGYTF
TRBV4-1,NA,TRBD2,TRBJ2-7,TGCGCCAGCAGCCAAACTCCAACTAGCGCACGAAAGCAGTACTTC,CASSQTPTSARKQYF
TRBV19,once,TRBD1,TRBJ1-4,TGTGCCAGTAAGGGACAGGGGGTAGTTGAAAAACTGTTTTTT,CASKGQGVVEKLFF
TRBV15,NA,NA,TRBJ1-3,TGTGCCACCATGGGCCTTGATTCTGGAAACACCATATATTTT,CATMGLDSGNTIYF
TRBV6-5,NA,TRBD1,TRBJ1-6,TGTGCCAGCCAAAGGGGACAGGAAAATTCACCCCTCCACTTT,CASQRGQENSPLHF
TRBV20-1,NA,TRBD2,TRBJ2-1,TGCAGCGGTAGTCAGGAGAGCGGGGGGACCTACAATGAGCAGTTCTTC,CSGSQESGGTYNEQFF
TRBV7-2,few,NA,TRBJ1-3,TGTGCCAGCAGCTTGGACATCCTCTCTGGAAACACCATATATTTT,CASSLDILSGNTIYF
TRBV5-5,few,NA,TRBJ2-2,TGTGCCAGCACCAAATCCCCCAACACCGGGGAGCTGTTTTTT,CASTKSPNTGELFF
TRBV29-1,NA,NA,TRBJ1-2,TGCAGCGTACGAGGGCATTACTATGGCTACACCTTC,CSVRGHYYGYTF
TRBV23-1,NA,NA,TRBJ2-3,TGCGCCAGCAGGCCCGGGAGGACAGGGCCAGATACGCAGTATTTT,CASRPGRTGPDTQYF
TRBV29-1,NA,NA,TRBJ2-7,TGCAGCGGCGGACAGTCCTACGAGCAGTACTTC,CSGGQSYEQYF
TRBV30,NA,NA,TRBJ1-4,TGTGCCTGGAAACAGGGTCCTAATGAAAAACTGTTTTTT,CAWKQGPNEKLFF
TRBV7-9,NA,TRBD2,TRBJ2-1,TGTGCCAGCAGCTCGCGGACTAGCGGGAGGTTAACCTACAATGAGCAGTTCTTC,CASSSRTSGRLTYNEQFF
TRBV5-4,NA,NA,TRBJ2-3,TGTGCCAGCAGCTTGGATAACAGGGTGAGCGCAGATACGCAGTATTTT,CASSLDNRVSADTQYF
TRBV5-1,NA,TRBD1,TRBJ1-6,TGCGCCAGCAGCGTAGGACAGGGGGCTTTTTCACCCCTCCACTTT,CASSVGQGAFSPLHF
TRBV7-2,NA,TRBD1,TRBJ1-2,TGTGCCAGCAGCGCGGGACAGGGCTATGGCTACACCTTC,CASSAGQGYGYTF
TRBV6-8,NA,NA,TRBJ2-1,TGTGCCAGCCCATCTTACAGAATTAGCTACAATGAGCAGTTCTTC,CASPSYRISYNEQFF
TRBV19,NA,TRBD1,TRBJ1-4,TGTGCCAGTAGTCCGGGACAGGTTGCGGTGTTTTTT,CASSPGQVAVFF
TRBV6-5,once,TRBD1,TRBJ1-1,TGTGCCAGCAGTAACCGGGACAGGGGCACTGAAGCTTTCTTT,CASSNRDRGTEAFF
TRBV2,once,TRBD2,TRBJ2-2,TGTGCCAGCAGAACTAGCGGTCTAAACACCGGGGAGCTGTTTTTT,CASRTSGLNTGELFF
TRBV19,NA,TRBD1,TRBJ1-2,TGTGCCAGTGAGGACAGGGGGAGGACTAACTATGGCTACACCTTC,CASEDRGRTNYGYTF
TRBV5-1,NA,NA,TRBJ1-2,TGCGCCAGCAGCGAACAGCACTCTAACTATGGCTACACCTTC,CASSEQHSNYGYTF
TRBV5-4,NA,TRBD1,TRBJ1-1,TGTGCCAGCAGCTCCCTGACAGGGGGGATAACTGAAGCTTTCTTT,CASSSLTGGITEAFF